The next 15 T cell receptor beta chains were all read from a single sample in a study of CD8 T cells in Susac syndrome (dated by TCRdb to between 2018 and 2020). Receptor amplification or capture employed the immunoSEQ multiplex PCR assay. RNA was extracted using the RNeasy kit, and roughly 0.5 to 1 microgram was reverse transcribed with random hexamers. TCRdb took the public reads, trimmed them with fastp at Q25, ran MiXCR for clone calling and kept in-frame beta chains. Rows are combined by CDR3 protein, so each entry shows the most common genes and DNA. The sample has around 200,000 distinct CDR3 sequences on record, approximately 95% of them singletons. The ten biggest clones cover just over 0.08% of the sample. Sample: CD4+ T cells from PBMCs. These receptors originate from a human donor with multiple sclerosis.

The chain combines TRBV6-6 with TRBJ2-1; perhaps TRBD1 as D (6 bases). The CDR3 runs to 13 residues. Trimming removed 7 bases from V and 3 bases from J, with 10 bases in between. CDR1 is MNHNY, CDR2 SVGAGI, per germline (reference sequence). CDR3 loop: CASKRTDYNEQFF. CDR3 nucleotide sequence: TGTGCCAGCAAACGGACAGACTACAATGAGCAGTTCTTC.

This sequence joins TRBV12-3 or TRBV12-4 and TRBJ2-7; tentatively, D is TRBD1 (5 bases). Trimming cost V 3 bases and J 4 bases, with 16 bases left between them. The CDR3 has 15 residues. CDR3 protein: CASSLSPGQTYEQYF. The CDR3 DNA is TGTGCCAGCAGTTTGTCTCCCGGACAAACTTACGAGCAGTACTTC.

The chain joins TRBV12-3 or TRBV12-4 to TRBJ1-1; TRBD1 is a possible D gene (5 bases). Trimming removed 6 bases at V and 4 bases at J, with 15 bases between. CDR3 length equals 14 residues. The CDR3 reads CASSPSGGGTEAFF. CDR3 in DNA: TGTGCCAGCAGCCCCTCGGGGGGTGGCACTGAAGCTTTCTTT.

CDR3 nucleotide sequence: TGTGCCAGCAACCTGGCGGGATCAGGAGAGACCCAGTACTTC. Translating gives CASNLAGSGETQYF. The V call is TRBV12-3 or TRBV12-4, the J call TRBJ2-5, with D tentatively TRBD2 (6 bases). The ends were cut back, 7 bases at V and 4 bases at J, with 16 bases in the middle. The CDR3 is 14 amino acids.

This sequence joins TRBV3-1 and TRBJ1-6; 7 bases agree with TRBD1. CDR3 size: 14 residues. Germline V CDR1 and CDR2: LGHDT, YNNKEL (reference sequence). Germline trimming cut 4 bases from V and 12 bases from J; bases unmatched to any gene: 9. CDR3 in amino acids: CASSRTDREKPLHF. DNA for the CDR3: TGTGCCAGCAGCCGGACCGACAGGGAGAAACCCCTCCACTTT.

In this sample, this clonotype turned up a few times. The chain carries TRBV20-1 and TRBJ2-5, with TRBD1 matching 8 bases. CDR3 length: 12 amino acids. Germline V gene data show CDR1 as DFQATT and CDR2 as SNEGSKA (reference sequence). Trimming cost V 6 bases and J 5 bases; bases outside gene matches: 5. The DNA of the CDR3 is TGCAGTGCCGACAGGGGCTCGGAGACCCAGTACTTC. This codes for CSADRGSETQYF.

This rearrangement joins TRBV30 to TRBJ1-2, with 8 bases fitting TRBD1. The V segment lost 0 bases and the J segment 8 bases; nucleotides outside the gene matches: 5. Germline V gene data show CDR1 as GTSNPN and CDR2 as SVGIG (reference sequence). This CDR3 contains 13 residues. The CDR3 DNA follows: TGTGCCTGGAGTGTTGTATCAGGGGGCGGCTACACCTTC. Encoded protein: CAWSVVSGGGYTF. Together with reference TRBV30 and TRBJ1-2, the CDR3 gives the full variable domain: SQTIHQWPATLVQPVGSPLSLECTVEGTSNPNLYWYRQAAGRGLQLLFYSVGIGQISSEVPQNLSASRPQDRQFILSSKKLLLSDSGFYLCAWSVVSGGGYTFGSGTRLTVV.

The genes are TRBV2 and TRBJ2-3; D unclear. The CDR3 contains 14 residues. V was shortened by 1 base and J by 2 bases, with 7 bases between the two germline ends. Germline V lookup: CDR1 SNHLY, CDR2 FYNNEI. In DNA form, the CDR3 reads TGTGCCAGCAGTGAAGGGCTATTCACAGATACGCAGTATTTT. Residues: CASSEGLFTDTQYF.

J is TRBJ2-4 and V is TRBV5-6; the D gene is possibly TRBD2 (6 bases). Germline lookup yields CDR1 SGHDT and CDR2 YYEEEE. V lost 0 bases and J 8 bases, leaving 9 bases between the germline ends. The CDR3 contains 13 residues. This chain's CDR3 is CASSLGSGDIQYF. CDR3 DNA: TGTGCCAGCAGCTTGGGCTCGGGGGACATTCAGTACTTC.

The V call is TRBV12-3 or TRBV12-4, the J call TRBJ2-2; weak D call: TRBD1 (5 bases). The CDR3 totals 15 residues. Between the trimmed V and J ends, which lost 2 bases and 5 bases, there was a span of 12 bases. The chain's CDR3 is CASSLQGSRTGELFF. CDR3 DNA: TGTGCCAGCAGTTTACAGGGTTCGAGGACCGGGGAGCTGTTTTTT.

The chain uses TRBV5-1 and TRBJ2-5; the D gene could be TRBD1 or TRBD2 (5 bases each). The germline gives CDR1 SGHRS, CDR2 YFSETQ. The V end was cut by 5 bases, the J end by 4 bases, with 15 bases between. The CDR3 covers 14 residues. The CDR3 region is CASSPGAGRETQYF. CDR3 sequence (DNA): TGCGCCAGCAGTCCCGGGGCTGGGCGAGAGACCCAGTACTTC.

The rearrangement joins TRBV29-1 to TRBJ1-3, with D possibly matching TRBD1 (6 bases). Germline V CDR1 and CDR2: SQVTM, ANQGSEA. V was shortened by 6 bases and J by 4 bases, with 10 bases between the two germline ends. This CDR3 is built from 12 residues. CDR3 region: CSVVQGGNTIYF. In DNA form, the CDR3 reads TGCAGCGTGGTACAGGGAGGAAACACCATATATTTT.

This chain joins TRBV29-1 and TRBJ1-2, with unresolved D. Germline loops: CDR1 SQVTM, CDR2 ANQGSEA. With 6 bases removed from V and 2 bases from J, the gap between germline ends came to 16 bases. The CDR3 covers 14 residues. Written as DNA, the CDR3 is TGCAGCGTCGGACGGGAGGACTCGAACTATGGCTACACCTTC. This sequence encodes CSVGREDSNYGYTF.

The V call is TRBV28, the J call TRBJ2-7; the D gene could be TRBD1 or TRBD2 (7 bases each). V was cut by 4 bases and J by 6 bases, with 13 bases left in between. Germline-derived CDR1 and CDR2 are MDHEN and SYDVKM. The CDR3 is made up of 13 amino acids. The CDR3 DNA follows: TGTGCCAGCAGTTCTCCAGGGGGGGGCGAGCAGTACGTC. It is translated as CASSSPGGGEQYV.

The CDR3 loop reads CSGSDSNEQFF. The DNA of the CDR3 is TGCAGTGGCTCCGACTCCAATGAGCAGTTCTTC. The chain links TRBV20-1 to TRBJ2-1; D gene ambiguous. The CDR3 contains 11 residues. Germline assignment: CDR1 DFQATT and CDR2 SNEGSKA (reference sequence). With 7 bases removed from V and 6 bases from J, the gap between germline ends came to 10 bases.